This T cell receptor (beta chain) was identified in a study of blood T cell repertoires in COVID-19. About the study: Donors in the United States, Italy and Spain gave samples during acute or convalescent COVID-19. PBMCs, B-cell-depleted T cells, or T cells provided the cDNA or gDNA that made up the material.

There are 14 residues in the CDR3. V shed 2 bases and J 5 bases; nucleotides not matched to a gene: 1. The germline gives CDR1 LGHNA, CDR2 YSLEER. This table comes from immunoSEQ multiplex PCR, and its TCRdb copy is limited to in-frame clones, with some not included. The data contain about 320,000 clones, more than 70% of them singletons. The sample consisted of peripheral blood. The receptor was derived from a woman aged 45-59 years with acute or convalescent COVID-19. This sequence joins TRBV4-3 and TRBJ2-7, with 12 bases fitting TRBD2. This CDR3 is CASSQRLAGDEQYF. CDR3 nucleotide sequence: TGCGCCAGCAGCCAAAGACTAGCGGGAGACGAGCAGTACTTC.